This entry is about one T cell receptor beta chain. After isolation, RNA underwent reverse transcription to generate cDNA as the sequencing template. Using immunoSEQ multiplex PCR, the repertoire was profiled, and TCRdb retains in-frame clones only, with some absent. The table records under 250,000 clones, 50% to 60% of them present only once. The sample belongs to a study of CD8+ T cells in alopecia areata. V was clipped by 2 bases and J by 4 bases, with 15 bases between them. This CDR3 contains 15 residues. Germline CDR1 and CDR2: MNHEY and SVGAGI. This chain connects TRBV6-5 to TRBJ2-7, with a weak D call TRBD2 (5 bases). This specimen was CD4+ T cells sorted from blood, taken at week 0. The receptor comes from a human donor with alopecia areata. The CDR3 nucleotides are TGTGCCAGCAGTTACCTCCGGACTCTACCTTACGAGCAGTACTTC. Translating gives CASSYLRTLPYEQYF.